This entry features one T cell receptor (beta chain) sequence. Its antigen is unknown. Recent acute infections and vaccinations were absent in the healthy HIV-negative adult donors. CD4+ cell separation produced CD45RA+ naive and CD45RA-negative memory subsets. The entry originates in a study of shared clonotypes between healthy human individuals. About the research overall: Each donor's CD4 naive and CD4 memory cells filled three plates apiece, CD8 naive two, and CD8 memory one.

Study-level findings and limits: Despite large depth, sorted-subset datasets appeared incompletely sequenced.

The CDR3 loop spans 14 amino acids. V lost 5 bases and J 0 bases, leaving 8 bases between the germline ends. Germline V gene lookup returns CDR1 SGHVS and CDR2 FNYEAQ. The method was immunoSEQ multiplex PCR; TCRdb's version includes in-frame clones alone and lacks a portion of them. This table holds about 2.4 million clones, more than 90% found once. The source of this sequence is a man aged 18 to 30 in good health. This sequence joins TRBV7-6 and TRBJ2-1; D is uncertain. Specimen: naive CD4+ T cells sorted from blood. This sample's subset: CD45RA+ positively selected. CDR3 residues: CASSRGSSYNEQFF. The CDR3 bases are TGTGCCAGCAGCCGTGGTAGCTCCTACAATGAGCAGTTCTTC.